Presented here are 8 T cell receptor beta chains from one specimen sequenced in a study of OX40 agonist ivuxolimab in advanced cancers. This table comes from immunoSEQ multiplex PCR, and its TCRdb copy is limited to in-frame clones, with some not included. The repertoire has roughly 50,000 clones, approximately 90% of them found once; the top ten carry approximately 10%. The sequencing used CD4+ or CD8+ T cells sorted from blood, collected in a trial of the OX40 agonist ivuxolimab. The origin of the receptors is an adult with an advanced solid tumor such as melanoma, head and neck, liver or kidney cancer.

This chain links TRBV4-2 with TRBJ2-7; TRBD1 matches at 7 bases. With V trimmed by 0 bases and J by 1 base, 6 bases remained unmatched. Germline V CDR1 and CDR2: LGHNA, YNFKEQ. The CDR3 runs to 16 residues. The CDR3 DNA reads TGTGCCAGCAGCCAAGAGACGGCAGGGGGATCCTACGAGCAGTACTTC. It translates to CASSQETAGGSYEQYF.

This chain uses TRBV27 with TRBJ2-5, with 7 bases matching TRBD2. Germline assignment: CDR1 MNHEY and CDR2 SMNVEV (reference sequence). The V segment lost 4 bases and the J segment 1 base; nucleotides outside the gene matches: 3. CDR3 size: 14 residues. CDR3: CASSWGGTQETQYF. DNA for the CDR3: TGTGCCAGCAGTTGGGGAGGGACCCAAGAGACCCAGTACTTC.

V gene TRBV6-6 combines with J gene TRBJ1-5, with TRBD1 as a possible D gene (5 bases). This CDR3 is built from 15 residues. Germline V gene data show CDR1 as MNHNY and CDR2 as SVGAGI (reference sequence). The germline V and J ends were trimmed by 4 bases and 7 bases, with 17 bases remaining between them. The CDR3 nucleotides read TGTGCCAGCAGTTTAATTCAGGGCCCCAGGCAGCCCCAGCATTTT. Amino acid sequence: CASSLIQGPRQPQHF.

The V and J genes are TRBV6-6 and TRBJ1-2; TRBD1 matches at 9 bases. This CDR3 is built from 14 residues. Germline V CDR1 and CDR2: MNHNY, SVGAGI (reference sequence). Germline trimming cut 10 bases from V and 2 bases from J; bases unmatched to any gene: 8. CDR3 residues: CAILQGALNYGYTF. CDR3 DNA sequence: TGTGCCATCTTACAGGGGGCACTCAACTATGGCTACACCTTC.

The V and J genes are TRBV19 and TRBJ1-1; TRBD1 aligns across 11 bases. This CDR3 is built from 17 residues. Losses at the gene ends were 6 bases for V and 0 bases for J; bases not matched to a gene: 9. The V gene's germline CDR1 is LNHDA and CDR2 SQIVND (reference sequence). The CDR3, as DNA: TGTGCCAGTAGGATCAAGGACAGGGGGCGTTTGAACACTGAAGCTTTCTTT. Residues: CASRIKDRGRLNTEAFF.

The rearrangement uses TRBV6-5 and TRBJ1-5; TRBD1 agrees at 8 bases. Per the germline V gene, CDR1 is MNHEY and CDR2 is SVGAGI. V lost 4 bases and J lost 4; bases outside the gene matches: 6. The CDR3 length is 15 residues. The CDR3 DNA is TGTGCCAGCAGTTTCGGACAGGGCCGGAATCAGCCCCAGCATTTT. This encodes CASSFGQGRNQPQHF.

The chain uses TRBV7-3 and TRBJ2-1; TRBD2 matches 12 bases. The germline CDR1 and CDR2 sequences are SGHTA and FQGTGA. The CDR3 has 22 amino acids. V shed 5 bases, J shed 5 bases, and the junction held 25 bases outside the gene matches. CDR3 residues: CASSPQPRTGDRLAGVNNEQFF. The DNA of the CDR3 is TGTGCCAGCAGCCCCCAACCCCGGACAGGGGATAGACTAGCGGGAGTAAACAATGAGCAGTTCTTC.

The CDR3 sequence: CASSNAGVRAYEQYF. The CDR3 DNA is TGTGCCAGCAGCAATGCGGGAGTCAGGGCCTACGAGCAGTACTTC. The chain has TRBV5-5 and TRBJ2-7, with TRBD2 matching over 7 bases. The ends lost 4 bases at V and 2 bases at J; junction bases unmatched: 9. This CDR3 comprises 15 residues. Germline V gives CDR1 SGHKS, CDR2 YYEKEE (reference sequence).